This is a list of T cell receptor beta chains from one sample in a study of vaccination effects on CD4 cells after COVID-19. The data were produced by immunoSEQ multiplex PCR, yet TCRdb's version contains in-frame clones alone and is incomplete. The profile covers roughly 63,000 clones, with about 78% appearing a single time and 1.5% to 2.5% taken by the ten largest. These receptors have no identified antigens. The sequencing used CD4+ T cells from PBMCs cultured with HCoV-OC43 spike peptides, collected after COVID-19 vaccination. The receptors were sampled from a human donor who received a COVID-19 vaccine. CDR3s include the opening cysteine and the closing phenylalanine or tryptophan. A D gene is named only where the DNA matches it firmly. Clone size is shown for a subset of rows, as once, few, many or a class of expanded clone.

d_call clone_size j_call v_call cdr3_aa cdr3_nt
TRBD2 - TRBJ2-1 TRBV3-1/TRBV3-2 CASSRSYGGGVYNEQFF TGTGCCAGCAGCCGAAGTTATGGCGGGGGGGTCTACAATGAGCAGTTCTTC
- - TRBJ1-1 TRBV5-1 CASSRTGVSTEAFF TGCGCCAGCAGTAGGACTGGGGTGAGCACTGAAGCTTTCTTT
- - TRBJ1-1 TRBV12-5 CASGLGQTNTEAFF TGTGCTAGTGGTTTAGGACAGACTAACACTGAAGCTTTCTTT
- - TRBJ1-4 TRBV9 CASSVRAGDEKLFF TGTGCCAGCAGCGTCAGGGCGGGGGATGAAAAACTGTTTTTT
- - TRBJ1-4 TRBV12-3/TRBV12-4 CASSLGGEKLFF TGTGCCAGCAGTTTAGGGGGGGAAAAACTGTTTTTT
- - TRBJ2-3 TRBV11-1 CASSFPGTDTQYF TGTGCCAGCAGCTTCCCGGGGACAGATACGCAGTATTTT
- few TRBJ2-5 TRBV19 CASSMSRQETQYF TGTGCCAGTAGTATGTCTAGGCAAGAGACCCAGTACTTC
- - TRBJ2-3 TRBV12-5 CASGLVEDGQLNTDTQYF TGTGCTAGTGGTTTGGTAGAGGATGGACAGTTGAACACAGATACGCAGTATTTT
- - TRBJ2-1 TRBV24-1 CATSRGAPYNEQFF TGTGCCACCAGCAGGGGGGCCCCCTACAATGAGCAGTTCTTC
- - TRBJ1-5 TRBV2 CASSDRGYNQPQHF TGTGCCAGCAGTGATAGGGGTTACAATCAGCCCCAGCATTTT
- - TRBJ1-2 TRBV7-2 CASSLAGQGEDGYTF TGTGCCAGCAGCTTAGCCGGGCAGGGAGAGGATGGCTACACCTTC
- - TRBJ1-6 TRBV10-1 CASSKGMLNSPLHF TGCGCCAGCAGTAAGGGAATGCTTAATTCACCCCTCCACTTT
TRBD1 - TRBJ1-4 TRBV5-1 CASSLGPGDRNEKLFF TGCGCCAGCAGCTTGGGCCCCGGGGACAGGAATGAAAAACTGTTTTTT
TRBD2 - TRBJ2-2 TRBV3-1/TRBV3-2 CASSLSAVAGGLSLGELFF TGTGCCAGCAGCCTAAGTGCGGTAGCGGGGGGACTATCCCTCGGGGAGCTGTTTTTT
- - TRBJ1-5 TRBV19 CASSINPTGYQPQHF TGTGCCAGTAGTATTAACCCGACTGGTTATCAGCCCCAGCATTTT
- - TRBJ1-2 TRBV1 CTSGPTLWAYGYTF TGCACCAGCGGACCGACGTTGTGGGCTTATGGCTACACCTTC
TRBD2 - TRBJ2-1 TRBV11-2 CASSPGGLASYNEQFF TGTGCCAGCAGCCCGGGGGGACTAGCCTCCTACAATGAGCAGTTCTTC